Listed below are T cell receptor beta chains from one sample, sequenced in a study of blood T cell repertoires in COVID-19. TCRdb keeps only in-frame clones here, not all; method: immunoSEQ multiplex PCR. The repertoire holds roughly 100,000 clones, with around four fifths as singletons. The sequenced sample consisted of peripheral blood. These TCRs come from a man aged 70-80 years with acute or convalescent COVID-19. The CDR3 runs from the conserved cysteine through the conserved F or W. A D gene is named only where the DNA matches it firmly. Expanded clones are given a class, and other clones once, few, many or no size at all.

d_gene,abundance,j_gene,v_gene,CDR3aa,CDR3nt
TRBD1,-,TRBJ2-1,TRBV7-6,CASSQRDRGFWNEQFF,TGTGCCAGCAGTCAAAGGGACAGGGGGTTTTGGAATGAGCAGTTCTTC
-,-,TRBJ2-2,TRBV11-3,CASSSTSRVTGELFF,TGTGCCAGCAGCTCGACTAGTAGGGTCACCGGGGAGCTGTTTTTT
-,once,TRBJ1-1,TRBV14,CASSQDRATEAFF,TGTGCCAGCAGCCAAGACAGGGCAACTGAAGCTTTCTTT
-,-,TRBJ1-1,TRBV2,CASSEGRNTEAFF,TGTGCCAGCAGTGAAGGGAGGAACACTGAAGCTTTCTTT
TRBD2,-,TRBJ2-2,TRBV4-2,CASSLPRGLGAGELFF,TGTGCCAGCAGCTTGCCAAGGGGACTAGGGGCCGGGGAGCTGTTTTTT
TRBD2,-,TRBJ2-7,TRBV3-1/TRBV3-2,CASTQTVLAGDEQYF,TGTGCCAGCACCCAAACAGTCCTAGCGGGCGACGAGCAGTACTTC
TRBD1,-,TRBJ1-1,TRBV7-9,CASSLNRQGITEAFF,TGTGCCAGCAGCTTAAATAGACAGGGGATCACTGAAGCTTTCTTT
TRBD2,-,TRBJ2-7,TRBV27,CASTSGTSYEQYF,TGTGCCAGCACCTCCGGGACTAGCTACGAGCAGTACTTC
TRBD2,-,TRBJ2-7,TRBV10-3,CATTSGDPYEQYF,TGTGCCACCACGAGCGGGGACCCCTACGAGCAGTACTTC
TRBD2,-,TRBJ2-2,TRBV15,CATSGGLVATGELFF,TGTGCCACCAGCGGGGGACTAGTAGCTACCGGGGAGCTGTTTTTT
-,-,TRBJ2-1,TRBV9,CASSVVSHEQFF,TGTGCCAGCAGCGTAGTTAGTCATGAGCAGTTCTTC
-,-,TRBJ1-6,TRBV3-1/TRBV3-2,CASSQDSSPLHF,TGTGCCAGCAGCCAAGACAGTTCACCCCTCCACTTT
TRBD1,-,TRBJ2-1,TRBV10-3,CAIMGQDSYNEQFF,TGTGCCATCATGGGACAGGACTCCTACAATGAGCAGTTCTTC
TRBD2,-,TRBJ2-1,TRBV7-3,CASSVGRALTYNEQFF,TGTGCCAGCAGCGTCGGGAGGGCTCTCACCTACAATGAGCAGTTCTTC
-,-,TRBJ1-1,TRBV5-4,CATNEGGLNTEAFF,TGTGCCACCAACGAGGGAGGGCTGAACACTGAAGCTTTCTTT
TRBD2,once,TRBJ2-2,TRBV18,CASSRGLEVTGELFF,TGTGCCAGCTCACGGGGACTAGAAGTCACCGGGGAGCTGTTTTTT